The present entry profiles one TCR beta chain with its context. This entry belongs to a study of blood T cell repertoires in COVID-19. Some clones are missing from TCRdb's copy, which holds only in-frame ones; the method was immunoSEQ multiplex PCR. The table shows some 99,000 clones, with 85% to 90% occurring only once. CDR1 and CDR2 (germline): SGHTS, YDEGEE. V shed 3 bases, J shed 10 bases, and the junction held 8 bases outside the gene matches. This CDR3 contains 14 residues. The chain combines TRBV5-8 with TRBJ1-5; 9 bases are a match to TRBD1. The TCR comes from a human donor in a cohort sampled during active COVID-19. The sequenced material came from peripheral blood. This CDR3 reads CASSWGQGPLPQHF. Here the CDR3 DNA reads TGTGCCAGCAGCTGGGGACAGGGCCCTCTACCCCAGCATTTT. The full variable domain, rest sourced from reference TRBV5-8 and TRBJ1-5, is EAGVTQSPTHLIKTRGQQATLRCSPISGHTSVYWYQQALGLGLQFLLWYDEGEERNRGNFPPRFSGRQFPNYSSELNVNALELEDSALYLCASSWGQGPLPQHFGDGTRLSIL.